Each of the 20 T cell receptor beta chains below was sequenced from the same sample in a study of T cells expressing NK-cell markers. TCRdb processed the 5' RACE reads again and assigns one entry to each CDR3 protein, with no DNA. This sample carries some 340,000 distinct CDR3 sequences, with roughly 5.2% going to the ten biggest clones. The sequencing input was blood T cells: a sorted CD56 or NKG2C T cell subset, CD4+ or CD8+ T cells, or bulk PBMC T cells (not recorded which). Receptors originate from a man aged 18 to 69 in good health.

V is TRBV4-2 and J is TRBJ2-4; TCRdb returns TRBD2, unconfirmable since there is no DNA. CDR3 length equals 15 residues. Germline values: CDR1 LGHNA, CDR2 YNFKEQ. The CDR3 sequence: CASSHGLAGIGIQYF.

This CDR3 is CASREGSGYNEQFF. The chain is built from TRBV2 and TRBJ2-1; the D call of TRBD2 rests on TCRdb alone, since no DNA is present to check it. The CDR3 consists of 14 residues. The germline V gene encodes CDR1 SNHLY and CDR2 FYNNEI.

The chain couples TRBV11-2 to TRBJ1-1; no DNA is available, so the TRBD1 call from TCRdb remains unchecked. This CDR3 comprises 15 residues. The germline V gene encodes CDR1 SGHAT and CDR2 FQNNGV. CDR3 residues: CASSLDQGARGKAFF.

V usage is TRBV6-1 and J usage is TRBJ2-7; as DNA is missing, the TRBD2 call by TCRdb cannot be tested. Germline V gene sequence: CDR1 MNHNS, CDR2 SASEGT. This CDR3 has 12 amino acids. This CDR3 is CATFLRSYEQYF.

The V and J genes are TRBV28 and TRBJ2-7; the D call from TCRdb, TRBD1, cannot be confirmed without DNA. This CDR3 comprises 14 residues. The germline gives CDR1 MDHEN, CDR2 SYDVKM. The CDR3: CASSSPLGALEQYF.

The CDR3: CALSRQKNNSPLHF. J is TRBJ1-6 and V is TRBV7-6. The CDR3 spans 14 residues. The germline V gene encodes CDR1 SGHVS and CDR2 FNYEAQ. The whole variable domain, remainder taken from reference TRBV7-6 and TRBJ1-6, is GAGVSQSPRYKVTKRGQDVALRCDPISGHVSLYWYRQALGQGPEFLTYFNYEAQQDKSGLPNDRFSAERPEGSISTLTIQRTEQRDSAMYRCALSRQKNNSPLHFGNGTRLTVT.

This sequence joins TRBV15 and TRBJ2-3; there is no DNA to check the TCRdb D call of TRBD1. Germline CDR1 reads LNHNV; CDR2 reads YYDKDF (reference sequence). This CDR3 is 17 amino acids long. CDR3 region: CATSRDELGGAADTQYF. The full variable domain, in which reference TRBV15 and TRBJ2-3 provide the parts outside the CDR3, is DAMVIQNPRYQVTQFGKPVTLSCSQTLNHNVMYWYQQKSSQAPKLLFHYYDKDFNNEADTPDNFQSRRPNTSFCFLDIRSPGLGDTAMYLCATSRDELGGAADTQYFGPGTRLTVL.

This chain connects TRBV20-1 to TRBJ2-5; TCRdb's D call, TRBD1, is unchecked because there is no DNA. Per germline, CDR1 DFQATT and CDR2 SNEGSKA (reference sequence). This CDR3 has 18 amino acids. The CDR3 sequence is CSARDPHRQGEYQETQYF.

V is TRBV7-9 and J is TRBJ1-1. Per the germline V gene, CDR1 is SEHNR and CDR2 is FQNEAQ (reference sequence). CDR3 length equals 14 residues. The CDR3 loop is CASSLGSSHTEAFF.

This sequence joins TRBV18 and TRBJ2-7; the D call from TCRdb, TRBD1, cannot be confirmed without DNA. The germline CDR1 and CDR2 sequences are KGHSH and LQKENI. The CDR3 extends over 16 amino acids. CDR3 protein: CASSPRGGTSGYEQYF. The full variable domain, with the rest looked up from reference TRBV18 and TRBJ2-7, is NAGVMQNPRHLVRRRGQEARLRCSPMKGHSHVYWYRQLPEEGLKFMVYLQKENIIDESGMPKERFSAEFPKEGPSILRIQQVVRGDSAAYFCASSPRGGTSGYEQYFGPGTRLTVT.

The J gene is TRBJ2-1, the V gene TRBV20-1; TCRdb indicates TRBD1, and absent DNA this call remains unverified. Germline V lookup: CDR1 DFQATT, CDR2 SNEGSKA (reference sequence). This CDR3 is built from 14 residues. The CDR3 reads CSARSPRGFGEQFF.

This chain uses TRBV20-1 with TRBJ2-3; TCRdb's assignment of TRBD2 cannot be checked, as there is no DNA. Germline V gene data show CDR1 as DFQATT and CDR2 as SNEGSKA (reference sequence). This CDR3 has 15 residues. CDR3 sequence reads: CSAPPASGTRDTQYF.

The rearrangement joins TRBV27 to TRBJ2-7; as DNA is missing, the TRBD1 call by TCRdb cannot be tested. The CDR3 has 15 residues. Germline-derived CDR1 and CDR2 are MNHEY and SMNVEV (reference sequence). This CDR3 is CASSRSGGGNYEQYF.

V and J are TRBV5-1 and TRBJ1-1. CDR1 and CDR2 (germline): SGHRS, YFSETQ. There are 13 residues in the CDR3. The CDR3 here is CASSWVVDTEAFF.

The V gene is TRBV7-2, the J gene TRBJ1-4; TCRdb calls TRBD1, which cannot be checked without DNA. This CDR3 comprises 14 residues. The germline gives CDR1 SGHTA, CDR2 FQGNSA. CDR3 region: CASSVDRGSEKLFF.

V usage is TRBV20-1 and J usage is TRBJ2-5; TCRdb calls TRBD2, which cannot be checked without DNA. The CDR3 spans 15 residues. In germline, CDR1 is DFQATT, CDR2 SNEGSKA (reference sequence). The CDR3 reads CSARDRLSGVSSQYF.

The V gene is TRBV2, the J gene TRBJ2-2; TCRdb returns TRBD2, unconfirmable since there is no DNA. Germline V gene lookup returns CDR1 SNHLY and CDR2 FYNNEI. This CDR3 contains 15 residues. CDR3 residues: CASSERSGGAGELFF.

This rearrangement joins TRBV10-3 to TRBJ1-2. There are 16 residues in the CDR3. The germline V gene encodes CDR1 ENHRY and CDR2 SYGVKD. CDR3 region: CAISGFREAASYGYTF.

This chain uses TRBV19 with TRBJ2-3; TCRdb's D call, TRBD1, is unchecked because there is no DNA. From germline, CDR1 is LNHDA and CDR2 SQIVND (reference sequence). The CDR3 sequence is 17 residues long. The chain's CDR3 is CASSSLLGGAFRDTQYF.

This rearrangement joins TRBV20-1 to TRBJ2-7; TCRdb picks TRBD2, but there is no DNA to check that call. Germline CDR1 and CDR2: DFQATT and SNEGSKA (reference sequence). The CDR3 is made up of 13 amino acids. The CDR3 region is CSATRDFSYEQYF.